Listed below are T cell receptor beta chains from one sample, sequenced in a study of early T cells in non-severe SARS-CoV-2 infection. TCRdb recomputed calls from the 5' RACE reads with MiXCR, one row per CDR3 protein. The data show over 100,000 distinct CDR3 sequences, around 13% seen once. Material: whole blood. These receptor sequences come from an adult who was a healthcare worker with PCR-confirmed SARS-CoV-2 infection or an uninfected control (not recorded which). Both conserved end residues are part of each CDR3. The order of the fields is J gene, D gene, clone size, V gene, CDR3 DNA, CDR3 protein. A D gene is named only where the DNA matches it firmly. Clone size is shown for a subset of rows, as once, few, many or a class of expanded clone.

J: TRBJ2-5; D: NA; size: NA; V: TRBV12-3/TRBV12-4; DNA: TGTGCCAGCAGTTTCCGTCAGCAAGAGACCCAGTACTTC; CDR3: CASSFRQQETQYF
J: TRBJ2-5; D: NA; size: many; V: TRBV4-1; DNA: TGCGCCAGCGAAATGGCGGTTGGTTATCAAGAGACCCAGTACTTC; CDR3: CASEMAVGYQETQYF
J: TRBJ2-5; D: NA; size: few; V: TRBV6-5; DNA: TGTGCCAGCAGTTACTCGACGGGGACTTGGGAGACCCAGTACTTC; CDR3: CASSYSTGTWETQYF
J: TRBJ1-1; D: NA; size: NA; V: TRBV12-3/TRBV12-4; DNA: TGTGCCAGCAGGCTCCGGGGGCACAACACTGAAGCTTTCTTT; CDR3: CASRLRGHNTEAFF
J: TRBJ1-1; D: NA; size: NA; V: TRBV11-1; DNA: TGTGCCAGCAGCCCTACTCAGAACACTGAAGCTTTCTTT; CDR3: CASSPTQNTEAFF
J: TRBJ1-2; D: NA; size: many; V: TRBV30; DNA: TGTGCCTGGAGTAGGGGTAGGGGAGGCTACACCTTC; CDR3: CAWSRGRGGYTF
J: TRBJ2-1; D: NA; size: few; V: TRBV12-3/TRBV12-4; DNA: TGTGCCAGCAGTCCCCCCCGGGACCGCAATGAGCAGTTCTTC; CDR3: CASSPPRDRNEQFF
J: TRBJ2-5; D: NA; size: NA; V: TRBV4-1; DNA: TGCGCCAGCAGCCAAGGGGCACTAGCTGGGACCCAGTACTTC; CDR3: CASSQGALAGTQYF
J: TRBJ1-5; D: NA; size: NA; V: TRBV12-3/TRBV12-4; DNA: TGTGCCAGCAGCACTATTACGCATCAGCCCCAGCATTTT; CDR3: CASSTITHQPQHF
J: TRBJ2-1; D: NA; size: few; V: TRBV11-2; DNA: TGTGCCAGCAGCACCCTCCCCCCAGGCGGTCCCAATGAGCAGTTCTTC; CDR3: CASSTLPPGGPNEQFF
J: TRBJ1-1; D: NA; size: NA; V: TRBV10-3; DNA: TGTGCCATCAGTGGGCCCGCGGGGCCGCCTATTGAAGCTTTCTTT; CDR3: CAISGPAGPPIEAFF
J: TRBJ1-1; D: TRBD1; size: many; V: TRBV27; DNA: TGTGCCAGCAGTTCCCTCCACTCCGGGACAGCTAACACTGAAGCTTTCTTT; CDR3: CASSSLHSGTANTEAFF
J: TRBJ2-5; D: TRBD2; size: NA; V: TRBV9; DNA: TGTGCCAGCAGCCCGGGAGGTAGCGGGAGGGAGGAGACCCAGTACTTC; CDR3: CASSPGGSGREETQYF
J: TRBJ2-7; D: NA; size: NA; V: TRBV10-1; DNA: TGCGCCAGCAAACAGGCTGTACCCCATAGATACGAGCAGTACTTC; CDR3: CASKQAVPHRYEQYF
J: TRBJ2-1; D: TRBD2; size: many; V: TRBV3-1; DNA: TGTGCCAGCAGCAGGGGTACGGGAGGAGCCCTCTACAATGAGCAGTTCTTC; CDR3: CASSRGTGGALYNEQFF
J: TRBJ1-1; D: NA; size: many; V: TRBV6-2/TRBV6-3; DNA: TGTGCCAGCAGTGCACCACGGGCCGTCGGGAAGGACACTGAAGCTTTCTTT; CDR3: CASSAPRAVGKDTEAFF
J: TRBJ1-4; D: NA; size: few; V: TRBV20-1; DNA: TGCAGTGCTTCGCGGACGGGTGAAAAACTGTTTTTT; CDR3: CSASRTGEKLFF
J: TRBJ1-1; D: TRBD1; size: many; V: TRBV4-3; DNA: TGCGCCAGCAGCCAAGGTAACCGGGACAGGGAAACTTTCTTT; CDR3: CASSQGNRDRETFF
J: TRBJ2-1; D: TRBD2; size: NA; V: TRBV29-1; DNA: TGCAGCGCTCGGGCTAGCGGGACGGAGCAGTTCTTC; CDR3: CSARASGTEQFF
J: TRBJ2-7; D: TRBD2; size: many; V: TRBV7-6; DNA: TGTGCCAGCAGCTTTAGCGGGAGGTCCTACGAGCAGTACTTC; CDR3: CASSFSGRSYEQYF
J: TRBJ2-7; D: NA; size: few; V: TRBV25-1; DNA: TGTGCCAGCAGTGAAGCCAGGACCTACGAGCAGTACTTC; CDR3: CASSEARTYEQYF
J: TRBJ1-5; D: NA; size: NA; V: TRBV7-2; DNA: TGTGCCAGCAGCTTCCGTAACAATCAGCCCCAGCATTTT; CDR3: CASSFRNNQPQHF
J: TRBJ2-1; D: NA; size: few; V: TRBV19; DNA: TGTGCCAGTAGTATTGCACCGAGCTCCTACAATGAGCAGTTCTTC; CDR3: CASSIAPSSYNEQFF
J: TRBJ2-5; D: NA; size: few; V: TRBV10-2; DNA: TGCGCCAGCAGTGAGTCGGCCATCGTGGAGACCCAGTACTTC; CDR3: CASSESAIVETQYF
J: TRBJ2-6; D: TRBD2; size: NA; V: TRBV2; DNA: TGTGTCAGCAAAGCTAGCGGGAGCTTCTATGGGGCCAACGTCCTGACTTTC; CDR3: CVSKASGSFYGANVLTF
J: TRBJ1-3; D: NA; size: few; V: TRBV9; DNA: TGTGCCAGCAGCCCTACAGGAGGAAACACCATATATTTT; CDR3: CASSPTGGNTIYF
J: TRBJ2-1; D: TRBD2; size: few; V: TRBV6-1; DNA: TGTGCCTCCCAAGCGGGAGGGACTATCAATGAGCAGTTCTTC; CDR3: CASQAGGTINEQFF
J: TRBJ2-1; D: TRBD2; size: few; V: TRBV29-1; DNA: TGCAGCGCAAAGACCGGACTAGCGGGAGGAAAGGGTAATGAGCAGTTCTTC; CDR3: CSAKTGLAGGKGNEQFF
J: TRBJ2-5; D: TRBD1; size: NA; V: TRBV7-8; DNA: TGTGCGGGACAGGGTTGGGGGGAGACCCAGTACTTC; CDR3: CAGQGWGETQYF
J: TRBJ2-1; D: NA; size: many; V: TRBV27; DNA: TGTGCCAGCAGGATCACGGTTTACTCCTACAATGAGCAGTTCTTC; CDR3: CASRITVYSYNEQFF
J: TRBJ2-5; D: NA; size: many; V: TRBV7-8; DNA: TGTGCCAGCAGCCAGCACCGGGACAACCGAGAGACCCAGTACTTC; CDR3: CASSQHRDNRETQYF
J: TRBJ2-1; D: NA; size: few; V: TRBV7-2; DNA: TGTGCCAGCAGCTCACTCACTGAGCAGTTCTTC; CDR3: CASSSLTEQFF
J: TRBJ1-1; D: TRBD1; size: few; V: TRBV5-1; DNA: TGCGCCAGCAGCTTGCAGGGGGCTGAGACTGAAGCTTTCTTT; CDR3: CASSLQGAETEAFF
J: TRBJ1-5; D: NA; size: few; V: TRBV30; DNA: TGTGCCTGGAGTCCCGGGTCGGATCAGCCCCAGCATTTT; CDR3: CAWSPGSDQPQHF
J: TRBJ1-2; D: NA; size: many; V: TRBV6-5; DNA: TGTGCCAGCACCACCCGGGGTCACTATGGCTACACCTTC; CDR3: CASTTRGHYGYTF
J: TRBJ2-5; D: NA; size: many; V: TRBV29-1; DNA: TGCAGCGTTACGCTAGGGGAGACCCAGTACTTC; CDR3: CSVTLGETQYF
J: TRBJ2-5; D: NA; size: many; V: TRBV3-1; DNA: TGTGCCAGCAGCCATCTCATCAGGACGGACGAAGAGACCCAGTACTTC; CDR3: CASSHLIRTDEETQYF
J: TRBJ2-1; D: NA; size: few; V: TRBV7-2; DNA: TGTGCCAGCAGCGGAGGGGGAGGCCCCCTGGTCTTC; CDR3: CASSGGGGPLVF
J: TRBJ2-5; D: TRBD1; size: NA; V: TRBV29-1; DNA: TGCAGCTATCAACAGGGGGCGGAGGAGACCCAGTACTTC; CDR3: CSYQQGAEETQYF
J: TRBJ1-1; D: NA; size: NA; V: TRBV20-1; DNA: TGCAGTGCTAGTAGGGTGGGCACTGAAGCTTTCTTT; CDR3: CSASRVGTEAFF
J: TRBJ2-4; D: NA; size: NA; V: TRBV18; DNA: TGTGCCAGCTCAGCAGGGGCCAAAAACATTCAGTACTTC; CDR3: CASSAGAKNIQYF
J: TRBJ1-3; D: NA; size: few; V: TRBV11-2; DNA: TGTGCCAGCAGCTCCGAGCGGGGCGTCCCCGGAAACACCATATATTTT; CDR3: CASSSERGVPGNTIYF
J: TRBJ1-4; D: NA; size: many; V: TRBV7-7; DNA: TGTGCCAGCACCGGTGGTGGGACACCAATTTCTGAAAAACTGTTTTTT; CDR3: CASTGGGTPISEKLFF
J: TRBJ2-7; D: NA; size: many; V: TRBV18; DNA: TGTGCCAGCTCACCACGGCCGGACAGCTCCTACGAGCAGTACTTC; CDR3: CASSPRPDSSYEQYF
J: TRBJ2-7; D: TRBD1; size: NA; V: TRBV27; DNA: TGTGCCAGCAGTCAGGACAGGGGGACGTACGAGCAGTACTTC; CDR3: CASSQDRGTYEQYF
J: TRBJ2-7; D: TRBD2; size: many; V: TRBV4-1; DNA: TGCGCCAGCAGCCCGACTAGCGGAAGATCCTACGAGCAGTACTTC; CDR3: CASSPTSGRSYEQYF